The 16 T cell receptor beta chains in this list originate from one sample, sequenced in a study of Ad26.COV2.S vaccination and SARS-CoV-2 variants. Documented treatment: over 15 received Ad26.COV2.S at low or high dose, single or two shots; about 5 received placebo; per-sample allocation not given. Each sample was drawn 63 days after the first injection (of vaccine or placebo). The protocol was immunoSEQ multiplex PCR, while the TCRdb copy is restricted to in-frame clones and leaves out a portion. Here the sample spans about 350,000 clones, about 87% being singletons. Sequencing was performed on peripheral blood, taken in a trial of Ad26.COV2.S vaccine versus placebo. These TCRs come from a person aged 18-60 years who received the Ad26.COV2.S COVID-19 vaccine or a placebo.

This chain uses TRBV28 with TRBJ2-3; a possible D gene is TRBD2 (5 bases). This CDR3 region has 16 residues. V lost 5 bases, J lost 2 bases, and 17 bases lay in between. The germline V gene encodes CDR1 MDHEN and CDR2 SYDVKM. The CDR3 loop is CASSHPGYPDTDTQYF. As DNA, the CDR3 is TGTGCCAGCAGTCACCCGGGGTACCCCGACACAGATACGCAGTATTTT.

The rearrangement links TRBV30 to TRBJ2-7; TRBD1 matches at 9 bases. The CDR3 sequence is 14 residues long. CDR1 is GTSNPN, CDR2 SVGIG, per germline (reference sequence). After removal of 4 bases from V and 2 bases from J, the junction contained 6 bases not matched to a gene. CDR3 in DNA: TGTGCCTGGACTGGGACAGGGTGGGCCTACGAGCAGTACTTC. Translated, it gives CAWTGTGWAYEQYF.

The table lists this clone with a few counts. The rearrangement links TRBV7-8 to TRBJ1-1; D is ambiguous. CDR3 length: 14 amino acids. V was trimmed by 5 bases and J by 7 bases, leaving 17 bases between them. The germline gives CDR1 SGHVS, CDR2 FQNEAQ. The DNA for the CDR3 is TGTGCCAGCAGCAACGGGGTGGAGGACTTTGAAGCTTTCTTT. Translating gives CASSNGVEDFEAFF.

This rearrangement joins TRBV7-3 to TRBJ2-3; D is unresolved. CDR1 is SGHTA and CDR2 is FQGTGA in the germline V gene. V was pared by 2 bases and J by 2 bases, with 8 bases between. The CDR3 is 14 residues long. The CDR3 region has the DNA TGTGCCAGCAGCTTATCCAGCGCCACAGATACGCAGTATTTT. Protein: CASSLSSATDTQYF.

The genes are TRBV19 and TRBJ2-3, with D possibly matching TRBD2 (5 bases). Germline CDR1 is LNHDA and CDR2 is SQIVND (reference sequence). The CDR3 is 12 residues long. V was pared by 5 bases and J by 6 bases, with 9 bases between. The CDR3 here is CASSRGLDTQYF. The CDR3 DNA is TGTGCCAGTAGTCGGGGATTGGATACGCAGTATTTT.

This chain links TRBV5-1 with TRBJ2-1, with 13 nucleotides matching TRBD2. The CDR3 spans 18 residues. V shed 0 bases and J 8 bases; nucleotides not matched to a gene: 11. Germline CDR1 SGHRS, CDR2 YFSETQ. CDR3 protein: CASSLGYSLAGGIDEQFF. In DNA, the CDR3 is TGCGCCAGCAGCTTGGGATATTCACTAGCGGGAGGGATTGATGAGCAGTTCTTC.

The rearrangement links TRBV6-5 to TRBJ1-4; D perhaps matches TRBD1 (6 bases). V was pared by 6 bases and J by 0 bases, with 8 bases between. This CDR3 spans 14 amino acids. Germline V gene sequence: CDR1 MNHEY, CDR2 SVGAGI. CDR3 sequence: CASSRTATNEKLFF. DNA for the CDR3: TGTGCCAGCAGCAGGACAGCAACTAATGAAAAACTGTTTTTT.

CDR3 residues: CASSLQRTLNEQFF. In nucleotides, the CDR3 is TGTGCCAGCAGTTTACAACGAACCCTCAATGAGCAGTTCTTC. This sequence joins TRBV27 and TRBJ2-1; no clear D. V was pared by 2 bases and J by 6 bases, with 11 bases between. The CDR3 runs 14 residues. The germline gives CDR1 MNHEY, CDR2 SMNVEV (reference sequence).

The CDR3 loop is CASSTGRGHTYTGELFF. Written as DNA, the CDR3 is TGTGCCAGCAGCACGGGACGGGGACATACATACACCGGGGAGCTGTTTTTT. The chain uses TRBV5-8 and TRBJ2-2; perhaps TRBD1 as D (6 bases). CDR1 SGHTS and CDR2 YDEGEE come from the germline V gene. V was shortened by 4 bases and J by 3 bases, with 19 bases between the two germline ends. The CDR3 spans 17 residues.

The V and J genes are TRBV7-2 and TRBJ2-6; no clear D gene. CDR1 is SGHTA, CDR2 FQGNSA, per germline. V was shortened by 5 bases and J by 2 bases, with 10 bases between the two germline ends. CDR3 length: 15 residues. The CDR3: CASSPLPTGANVLTF. The CDR3, as DNA: TGTGCCAGCAGCCCCCTGCCAACTGGGGCCAACGTCCTGACTTTC. The complete variable domain, with remaining parts taken from reference TRBV7-2 and TRBJ2-6, reads GAGVSQSPSNKVTEKGKDVELRCDPISGHTALYWYRQSLGQGLEFLIYFQGNSAPDKSGLPSDRFSAERTGGSVSTLTIQRTQQEDSAVYLCASSPLPTGANVLTFGAGSRLTVL.

The chain's CDR3 is CASSYGAGGGQPQHF. CDR3 in DNA: TGTGCCAGCAGTTACGGGGCAGGGGGCGGTCAGCCCCAGCATTTT. The rearrangement uses TRBV6-5 and TRBJ1-5; 8 bases are a match to TRBD1. J lost 6 bases, V lost 2 bases, and 6 bases had no gene match. This CDR3 is built from 15 residues. CDR1 and CDR2 (germline): MNHEY, SVGAGI.

This chain joins TRBV4-2 and TRBJ2-7; TRBD2 agrees at 8 bases. CDR3 length: 15 residues. V shed 0 bases, J shed 2 bases, and the junction held 3 bases outside the gene matches. Germline CDR1 is LGHNA and CDR2 is YNFKEQ. CDR3: CASSQDTSGTYEQYF. DNA for the CDR3: TGTGCCAGCAGCCAAGATACTAGCGGAACCTACGAGCAGTACTTC.

J is TRBJ2-2 and V is TRBV19, with TRBD2 matching 13 bases. The CDR3 extends over 18 amino acids. Germline V gene lookup returns CDR1 LNHDA and CDR2 SQIVND (reference sequence). Unmatched junction bases numbered 10, after V lost 4 bases and J lost 5 bases. This chain's CDR3 is CASSKGLAGTSGTGELFF. The CDR3, as DNA: TGTGCCAGTAGTAAGGGACTAGCGGGAACATCAGGGACCGGGGAGCTGTTTTTT.

The sample holds one count of this clone. V and J are TRBV5-4 and TRBJ2-7; D is unresolved. The CDR3 extends over 13 amino acids. V was cut by 4 bases and J by 7 bases, with 15 bases left in between. Germline V gene lookup returns CDR1 SGHNT and CDR2 YYREEE (reference sequence). CDR3 DNA: TGTGCCAGCAGCACGGACCCTGGAATTGAGCAGTACTTC. Translated, it gives CASSTDPGIEQYF.

CDR3 sequence (DNA): TGCGCCAGCAGCCAACAGACCAACGTCCTGACTTTC. Translating gives CASSQQTNVLTF. The V gene is TRBV4-1, the J gene TRBJ2-6; D gene unclear. Germline assignment: CDR1 MGHRA and CDR2 YSYEKL. CDR3 size: 12 residues. Trimming took off 2 bases at V and 8 bases at J, with 4 bases between the two ends.

The V gene is TRBV6-4, the J gene TRBJ2-6; D unclear. CDR1 is MRHNA, CDR2 SNTAGT, per germline. The V end lost 6 bases, the J end lost 3 bases, and 15 bases lay between the germline ends. This CDR3 region has 16 residues. The CDR3 bases are TGTGCCAGCAGCGCCCACGGCGAAGTTGGGGCCAACGTCCTGACTTTC. Translation: CASSAHGEVGANVLTF.